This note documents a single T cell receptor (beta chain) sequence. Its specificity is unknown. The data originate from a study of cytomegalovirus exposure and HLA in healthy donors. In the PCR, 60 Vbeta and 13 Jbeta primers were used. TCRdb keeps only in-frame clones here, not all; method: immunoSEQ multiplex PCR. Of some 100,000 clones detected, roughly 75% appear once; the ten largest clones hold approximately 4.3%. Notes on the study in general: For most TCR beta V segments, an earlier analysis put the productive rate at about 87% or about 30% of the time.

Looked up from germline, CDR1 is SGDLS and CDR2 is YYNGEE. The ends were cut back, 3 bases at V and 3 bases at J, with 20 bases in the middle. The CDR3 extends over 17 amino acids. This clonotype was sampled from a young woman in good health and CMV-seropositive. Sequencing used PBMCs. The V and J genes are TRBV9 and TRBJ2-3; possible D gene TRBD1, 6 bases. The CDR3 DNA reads TGTGCCAGCAGCGATAGCCCGTGGGCCACAGGGACAGATACGCAGTATTTT. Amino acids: CASSDSPWATGTDTQYF.